Presented here are 7 T cell receptor beta chains from one specimen sequenced in a study of molecular identifiers for immune sequencing clone quantification. TCRdb itself ran the PCR reads through MiXCR, one entry per CDR3 protein. The sample lists around 460,000 distinct CDR3 sequences, about 25% occurring once. The sequenced material came from naive CD8+ T cells from blood, with Jurkat cell RNA spiked in. Stated subset: FACS-sorted CD8+CD4-CCR7+CD45RA+ naive T cells. These receptors were collected from a human donor in good health. Some libraries in this study had Jurkat cell RNA spiked in.

This clonotype was seen ten or more times. V gene TRBV2 combines with J gene TRBJ1-2; TRBD1 aligns across 7 bases. From germline, CDR1 is SNHLY and CDR2 FYNNEI. The CDR3 contains 13 residues. Unmatched junction bases numbered 4, after V lost 5 bases and J lost 4 bases. The CDR3 sequence is CASSNRGPYGYTF. CDR3 DNA: TGTGCCAGCAGTAACAGGGGACCCTATGGCTACACCTTC.

This clonotype has only a few counts. This chain links TRBV19 with TRBJ2-7, with TRBD1 as a possible D gene (6 bases). With 5 bases removed from V and 3 bases from J, the gap between germline ends came to 14 bases. The CDR3 extends over 14 amino acids. Germline-derived CDR1 and CDR2 are LNHDA and SQIVND (reference sequence). CDR3 in amino acids: CASSQTGYLYEQYF. CDR3 in DNA: TGTGCCAGTAGTCAGACAGGCTACCTCTACGAGCAGTACTTC. The whole variable domain, remainder taken from reference TRBV19 and TRBJ2-7, is DGGITQSPKYLFRKEGQNVTLSCEQNLNHDAMYWYRQDPGQGLRLIYYSQIVNDFQKGDIAEGYSVSREKKESFPLTVTSAQKNPTAFYLCASSQTGYLYEQYFGPGTRLTVT.

This clonotype appeared once. J is TRBJ1-1 and V is TRBV27; possibly TRBD1 for D (5 bases). V dropped 3 bases and J dropped 8 bases, with 13 bases sitting between them. Germline V gene lookup returns CDR1 MNHEY and CDR2 SMNVEV (reference sequence). The CDR3 extends over 13 amino acids. CDR3 protein: CASSFLGDAEAFF. The CDR3 DNA is TGTGCCAGCAGTTTTTTGGGGGACGCGGAAGCTTTCTTT.

In this sample, this clonotype turned up once. J is TRBJ2-7 and V is TRBV5-1, with D possibly being TRBD1 or TRBD2 (6 bases each). The CDR3 covers 14 residues. Germline assignment: CDR1 SGHRS and CDR2 YFSETQ. V was pared by 1 base and J by 6 bases, with 14 bases between. CDR3 in amino acids: CASSLSGGGTEQYF. DNA for the CDR3: TGCGCCAGCAGCTTGTCCGGGGGCGGAACCGAGCAGTACTTC.

With regard to this clonotype: Being one base from a much bigger clone, this may be a read error. This chain uses TRBV4-3 with TRBJ1-1; D not certain. Per germline, CDR1 LGHNA and CDR2 YSLEER. The CDR3 length is 15 residues. Trimming pared 0 bases from V and 4 bases from J, leaving 12 bases between. This CDR3 is CASSQDKDWGTEAFF. CDR3 nucleotide sequence: TGCGCCAGCAGCCAAGATAAAGACTGGGGCACTGAAGCTTTCTTT.

This clonotype was recorded a few times. The V gene is TRBV27, the J gene TRBJ2-7; D might be TRBD1 (6 bases). CDR1 is MNHEY and CDR2 is SMNVEV in the germline V gene (reference sequence). Between the trimmed V and J ends, which lost 6 bases and 2 bases, there was a span of 14 bases. The CDR3 sequence is 14 residues long. Here the CDR3 DNA reads TGTGCCAGCAGCCATATCGCAGGGGCCTACGAGCAGTACTTC. It translates to CASSHIAGAYEQYF.

There are a few counts of this clonotype. The chain recombines TRBV9 with TRBJ2-1; 11 positions match TRBD1. In germline, CDR1 is SGDLS, CDR2 YYNGEE. V was clipped by 1 base and J by 5 bases; unmatched bases: 8. The CDR3 is 17 amino acids. The CDR3 bases are TGTGCCAGCAGCGTACTGGGGGGGACAGGGGGAAACAATGAGCAGTTCTTC. It encodes CASSVLGGTGGNNEQFF.